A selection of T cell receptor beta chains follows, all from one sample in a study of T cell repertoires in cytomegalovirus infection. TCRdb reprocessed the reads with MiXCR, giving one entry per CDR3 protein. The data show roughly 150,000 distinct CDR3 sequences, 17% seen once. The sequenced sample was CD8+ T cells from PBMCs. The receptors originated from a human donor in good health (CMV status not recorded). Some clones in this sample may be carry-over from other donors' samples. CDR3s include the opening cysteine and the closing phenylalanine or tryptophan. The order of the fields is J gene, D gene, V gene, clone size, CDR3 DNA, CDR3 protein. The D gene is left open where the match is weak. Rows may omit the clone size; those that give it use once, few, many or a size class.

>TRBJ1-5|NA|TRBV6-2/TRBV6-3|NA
TGTGCCAGCACTCTCGGGACGCCCGAGGGTCAGCCCCAGCATTTT
CASTLGTPEGQPQHF
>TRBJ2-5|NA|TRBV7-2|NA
TGTGCCAGCAGCCCCAGACTAAGGCGGGAGACCCAGTACTTC
CASSPRLRRETQYF
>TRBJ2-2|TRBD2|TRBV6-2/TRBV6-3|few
TGTGCCAGCAGCCCCGGGGGGGGGGCCGGGGAGCTGTTTTTT
CASSPGGGAGELFF
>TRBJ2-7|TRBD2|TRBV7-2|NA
TGTGCCAGCAGCTTACTCCCTAGCGGGACCCACTACGAGCAGTACTTC
CASSLLPSGTHYEQYF
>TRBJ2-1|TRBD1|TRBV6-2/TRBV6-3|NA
TGTGCCAGCAGTTACCGACAGGGGTTGCATGAGCAGTTCTTC
CASSYRQGLHEQFF
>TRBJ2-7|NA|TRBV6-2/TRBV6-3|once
TGTGCCAGCGCGGACTACGAGCAGTACTTC
CASADYEQYF
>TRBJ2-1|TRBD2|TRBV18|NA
TGTGCCAGCTCCCCCAAACGGACTAGCGGCAATGAGCAGTTCTTC
CASSPKRTSGNEQFF
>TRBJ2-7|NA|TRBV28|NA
TGTGCCAGCAGGAAGTCGGAAGTCTATACGAGCTCCTACGAGCAGTACTTC
CASRKSEVYTSSYEQYF
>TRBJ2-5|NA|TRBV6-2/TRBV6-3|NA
TGTGCCAGCAGCCCGGTCTGGCGAGCCGGGCAAGAGACCCAGTACTTC
CASSPVWRAGQETQYF
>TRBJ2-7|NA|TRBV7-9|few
TGTGCCAGCAGCTCCGGGCCGTCCTACGAGCAGTACTTC
CASSSGPSYEQYF
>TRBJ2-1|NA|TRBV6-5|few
TGTGCCAGCAGGGGGATGGATGAGCAGTTCTTC
CASRGMDEQFF
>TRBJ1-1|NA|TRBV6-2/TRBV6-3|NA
TGTGCCAGCACCTTTGCAGGGTCGAGCACTGAAGCTTTCTTT
CASTFAGSSTEAFF
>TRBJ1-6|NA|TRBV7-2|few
TGTGCCAGCAGCTTAGTGGACAGAACGTTCTCCTATAATTCACCCCTCCACTTT
CASSLVDRTFSYNSPLHF
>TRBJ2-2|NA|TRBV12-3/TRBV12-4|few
TGTGCCAGCAGTCCCCTAGCGTACACCGGGGAGCTGTTTTTT
CASSPLAYTGELFF
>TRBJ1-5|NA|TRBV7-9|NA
TGTGCCAGCAGCCAGCGGGACGGTGATAGCAATCAGCCCCAGCATTTT
CASSQRDGDSNQPQHF
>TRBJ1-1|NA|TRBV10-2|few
TGCGCCAGCAGTGAGTTGGGGTCCACTGAAGCTTTCTTT
CASSELGSTEAFF
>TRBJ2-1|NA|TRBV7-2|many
TGTGCCAGCAGCACCAGGTTGAGGAGCGTAAAAACCTCCTACAATGAGCAGTTCTTC
CASSTRLRSVKTSYNEQFF
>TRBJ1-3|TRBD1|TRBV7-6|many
TGTGCCAGCACTTCCGGGACAGGGGGCCGTGAAAACACCATATATTTT
CASTSGTGGRENTIYF
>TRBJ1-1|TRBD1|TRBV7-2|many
TGTGCCAGCAGCCTTGACAGGGGAGGGACTGAAGCTTTCTTT
CASSLDRGGTEAFF
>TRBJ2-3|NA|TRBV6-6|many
TGTGCCAGCAGTTCCTCCAAGCGGGATACGCAGTATTTT
CASSSSKRDTQYF
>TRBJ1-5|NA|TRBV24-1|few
TGTGCCACCAGTGATCCAACAGGAGCCCAGCCCCAGCATTTT
CATSDPTGAQPQHF
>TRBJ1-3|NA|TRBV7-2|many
TGTGCCAGCTTGGGACGTAGCTCTGGAAACACCATATATTTT
CASLGRSSGNTIYF
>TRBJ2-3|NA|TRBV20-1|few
TGCAGTGCTAGCGAGCAGGGGATAGCAGATACGCAGTATTTT
CSASEQGIADTQYF
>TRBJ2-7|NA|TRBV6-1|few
TGTGCCAGCAGGACCGGGACACCTACCTACGAGCAGTACTTC
CASRTGTPTYEQYF
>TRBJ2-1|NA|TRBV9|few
TGTGCCAGCAGCGGCGACAGGGACTCAATTGTGGATGAGCAGTTCTTC
CASSGDRDSIVDEQFF
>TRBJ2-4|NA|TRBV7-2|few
TGTGCCAGCAGTGTCAGAGGTTTTGCCAAAAACATTCAGTACTTC
CASSVRGFAKNIQYF
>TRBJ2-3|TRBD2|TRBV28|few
TGTGCCAGCAGTCCGAGCGGGGGCACCTTCACAGATACGCAGTATTTT
CASSPSGGTFTDTQYF
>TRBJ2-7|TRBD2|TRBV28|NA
TGTGCCAGCAGGGGACTAGGTATCTACGAGCAGTACTTC
CASRGLGIYEQYF
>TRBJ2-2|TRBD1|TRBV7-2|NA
TGTGCCAGCAGCTTCCCCGGGGACAGGCCAAACACCGGGGAGCTGTTTTTT
CASSFPGDRPNTGELFF
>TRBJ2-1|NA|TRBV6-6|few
TGTGCCAGCAGTTACTCCCCCCCACTAGCCGATGAGCAGTTCTTC
CASSYSPPLADEQFF
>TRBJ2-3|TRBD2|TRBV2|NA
TGTGCCAGCACCCTATCTAGCGGCAGCACAGATACGCAGTATTTT
CASTLSSGSTDTQYF
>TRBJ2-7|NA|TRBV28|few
TGTGCCAGCAGTTTTGTCGTGGGGACGAGGAGCTCCTACGAGCAGTACTTC
CASSFVVGTRSSYEQYF
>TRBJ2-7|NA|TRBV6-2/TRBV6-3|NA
TGTGCCAGCAGTCATTCCCCTTTGGGCCTTTCCTACGAGCAGTACTTC
CASSHSPLGLSYEQYF
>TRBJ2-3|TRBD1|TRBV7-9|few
TGTGCCAGCAGCTCTCGACCGGGACAGGGTGATACGCAGTATTTT
CASSSRPGQGDTQYF
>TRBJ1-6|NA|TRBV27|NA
TGTGCCAGCAGGGGAACGGTTAGAAATTCACCCCTCCACTTT
CASRGTVRNSPLHF
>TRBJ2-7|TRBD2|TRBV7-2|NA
TGTGCCAGCAGCTTGGGGGATAGCGGGCTATACGAGCAGTACTTC
CASSLGDSGLYEQYF
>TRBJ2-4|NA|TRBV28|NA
TGTGCCAGCAACTCCTGGGGGCAGCGTGAGGGAGCCAAAAACATTCAGTACTTC
CASNSWGQREGAKNIQYF
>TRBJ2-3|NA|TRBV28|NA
TGTGCCAGCAGTCCCCGTGGGGGTGATACGCAGTATTTT
CASSPRGGDTQYF
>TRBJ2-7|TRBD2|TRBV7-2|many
TGTGCCAGCAGTCTTAGTGGCTTAGCGGGGTTCTACGAGCAGTACTTC
CASSLSGLAGFYEQYF
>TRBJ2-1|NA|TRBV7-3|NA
TGTGCCAGCAGCCTACCAGGGGAGGCAAACAATGAGCAGTTCTTC
CASSLPGEANNEQFF
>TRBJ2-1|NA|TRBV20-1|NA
TGCAGTGCTAGATCGCTAGCGAGCAATGAGCAGTTCTTC
CSARSLASNEQFF
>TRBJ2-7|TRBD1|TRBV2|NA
TGTGCCACCTCACATCGGGACAGATCCTACGAGCAGTACTTC
CATSHRDRSYEQYF
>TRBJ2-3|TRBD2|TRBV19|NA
TGTGCCAGTAGCCTCCGGGAGGGGCGAGACACAGATACGCAGTATTTT
CASSLREGRDTDTQYF
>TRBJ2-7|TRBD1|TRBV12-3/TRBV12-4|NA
TGTGCCAGCAGTCCAAAGGGACAGGCTTACGAGCAGTACTTC
CASSPKGQAYEQYF
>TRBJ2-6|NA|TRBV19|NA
TGTGCCAGTAGTATAGTCGACGGGGCCAACGTCCTGACTTTC
CASSIVDGANVLTF
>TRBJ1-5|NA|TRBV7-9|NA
TGTGCCAGCAGCCCGCCCGCCGACAATCAGCCCCAGCATTTT
CASSPPADNQPQHF
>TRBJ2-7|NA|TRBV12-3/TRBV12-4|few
TGTGCCAGCAGTTTTTCCGGGACCTACGAGCAGTACTTC
CASSFSGTYEQYF
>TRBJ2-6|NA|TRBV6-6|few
TGTGCCGCCGGGAATGGGGCCAACGTCCTGACTTTC
CAAGNGANVLTF